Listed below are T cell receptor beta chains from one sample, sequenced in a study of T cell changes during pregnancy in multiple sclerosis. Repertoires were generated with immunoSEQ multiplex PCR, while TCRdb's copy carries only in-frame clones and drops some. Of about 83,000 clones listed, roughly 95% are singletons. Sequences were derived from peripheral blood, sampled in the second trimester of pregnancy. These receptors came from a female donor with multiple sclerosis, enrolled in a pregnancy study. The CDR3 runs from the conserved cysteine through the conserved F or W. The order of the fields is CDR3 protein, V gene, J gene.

CDR3 protein: CASSEAPTGGSPADTQYF
V gene: TRBV6-1
J gene: TRBJ2-3

CDR3 protein: CASGAGTRGDETQYF
V gene: TRBV25-1
J gene: TRBJ2-5

CDR3 protein: CASSITGGNTEAFF
V gene: TRBV27
J gene: TRBJ1-1

CDR3 protein: CASSPGTGGGINEKLFF
V gene: TRBV18
J gene: TRBJ1-4

CDR3 protein: CSAHPIVDIGNTIYF
V gene: TRBV29-1
J gene: TRBJ1-3

CDR3 protein: CASSGRGGREDEKLFF
V gene: TRBV5-4
J gene: TRBJ1-4

CDR3 protein: CASSGTVNQPQHF
V gene: TRBV6-1
J gene: TRBJ1-5

CDR3 protein: CASSYGGARADTQYF
V gene: TRBV6-5
J gene: TRBJ2-3

CDR3 protein: CASSLAQGRDYGYTF
V gene: TRBV5-1
J gene: TRBJ1-2

CDR3 protein: CAISESAGRNYGYTF
V gene: TRBV10-3
J gene: TRBJ1-2

CDR3 protein: CATSRRRDISNQPQHF
V gene: TRBV15
J gene: TRBJ1-5

CDR3 protein: CASSYSPASSGNTIYF
V gene: TRBV6-5
J gene: TRBJ1-3

CDR3 protein: CASRPGLGVGEQYF
V gene: TRBV6-4
J gene: TRBJ2-7

CDR3 protein: CASSLGLRQALDYTF
V gene: TRBV28
J gene: TRBJ1-2

CDR3 protein: CAWKTGINEKLFF
V gene: TRBV30
J gene: TRBJ1-4

CDR3 protein: CASSRIVTGQDTQYF
V gene: TRBV14
J gene: TRBJ2-3

CDR3 protein: CASSRIRGGIGGYTF
V gene: TRBV11-2
J gene: TRBJ1-2

CDR3 protein: CASSLTGVLDRREQYF
V gene: TRBV28
J gene: TRBJ2-7

CDR3 protein: CSVGGLTSGIGFYEQYF
V gene: TRBV29-1
J gene: TRBJ2-7

CDR3 protein: CASSQRVPADNYGYTF
V gene: TRBV16
J gene: TRBJ1-2

CDR3 protein: CASSLDVGSTGELFF
V gene: TRBV5-1
J gene: TRBJ2-2

CDR3 protein: CASSLFGEQYF
V gene: TRBV7-6
J gene: TRBJ2-7

CDR3 protein: CASSSLRTGGETQYF
V gene: TRBV27
J gene: TRBJ2-5

CDR3 protein: CASSQDGQSTNEKLFF
V gene: TRBV4-2
J gene: TRBJ1-4

CDR3 protein: CASSLRTGNNYGYTF
V gene: TRBV5-1
J gene: TRBJ1-2

CDR3 protein: CASGTSGTGKQYF
V gene: TRBV28
J gene: TRBJ2-7

CDR3 protein: CASSFRRDRGGQPQHF
V gene: TRBV7-8
J gene: TRBJ1-5

CDR3 protein: CASSQGRNNEQFF
V gene: TRBV4-2
J gene: TRBJ2-1

CDR3 protein: CASSDLGGDSGTGELFF
V gene: TRBV2
J gene: TRBJ2-2

CDR3 protein: CASSALPGGAVFANEQFF
V gene: TRBV9
J gene: TRBJ2-1

CDR3 protein: CASSPVSSSGRTYNEQFF
V gene: TRBV18
J gene: TRBJ2-1

CDR3 protein: CASSLKNRDTPYEQYF
V gene: TRBV19
J gene: TRBJ2-7

CDR3 protein: CASSPTSGLSSYEQYF
V gene: TRBV9
J gene: TRBJ2-7

CDR3 protein: CASTLSGGFGANVLTF
V gene: TRBV13
J gene: TRBJ2-6

CDR3 protein: CASSPRGQGARETQYF
V gene: TRBV19
J gene: TRBJ2-5

CDR3 protein: CASSLGETDSTDTQYF
V gene: TRBV7-3
J gene: TRBJ2-3

CDR3 protein: CASSLGARGQGGETQYF
V gene: TRBV5-1
J gene: TRBJ2-5

CDR3 protein: CASSLGGAGELFF
V gene: TRBV27
J gene: TRBJ2-2

CDR3 protein: CASRLAGGYNEQFF
V gene: TRBV6-5
J gene: TRBJ2-1

CDR3 protein: CAWSEGAGADTQYF
V gene: TRBV30
J gene: TRBJ2-3

CDR3 protein: CASISGPPPEAFF
V gene: TRBV28
J gene: TRBJ1-1

CDR3 protein: CASRRLAGVRNEQFF
V gene: TRBV7-2
J gene: TRBJ2-1

CDR3 protein: CASSLLGQAYNEQFF
V gene: TRBV28
J gene: TRBJ2-1

CDR3 protein: CASSRDRGETQYF
V gene: TRBV5-1
J gene: TRBJ2-5

CDR3 protein: CASSQDAARGQETQYF
V gene: TRBV4-2
J gene: TRBJ2-5

CDR3 protein: CASSYGGAGETQYF
V gene: TRBV6-5
J gene: TRBJ2-5

CDR3 protein: CASGLVLGLAPNNEQFF
V gene: TRBV12-5
J gene: TRBJ2-1

CDR3 protein: CASSPLGPPYNEQFF
V gene: TRBV28
J gene: TRBJ2-1

CDR3 protein: CASWGGPNQPQHF
V gene: TRBV6-6
J gene: TRBJ1-5

CDR3 protein: CASSVLAGDGLVSDTQYF
V gene: TRBV5-6
J gene: TRBJ2-3

CDR3 protein: CASSLLVDEQFF
V gene: TRBV7-9
J gene: TRBJ2-1

CDR3 protein: CASSESDSHISYEQYF
V gene: TRBV2
J gene: TRBJ2-7

CDR3 protein: CASSGGGSMNTEAFF
V gene: TRBV19
J gene: TRBJ1-1

CDR3 protein: CASTGDRPNTGELFF
V gene: TRBV5-1
J gene: TRBJ2-2

CDR3 protein: CASREQATDGYTF
V gene: TRBV2
J gene: TRBJ1-2

CDR3 protein: CASSPGTSGSEQFF
V gene: TRBV28
J gene: TRBJ2-1

CDR3 protein: CASKAFWNTEAFF
V gene: TRBV25-1
J gene: TRBJ1-1

CDR3 protein: CASSAGTATQETQYF
V gene: TRBV9
J gene: TRBJ2-5

CDR3 protein: CASSQELDYGYTF
V gene: TRBV4-3
J gene: TRBJ1-2